These 27 T cell receptor beta chains originate from one sample sequenced in a study of blood T cells in healthy people across ages. Primed by a sample-barcoded 5' primer and a J-beta primer mix, a second PCR proceeded for roughly 6 to 12 cycles. A single record per CDR3 protein comes from TCRdb applying MiXCR to the 5' RACE reads. This table holds about 900,000 distinct CDR3 sequences, about 48% found once. The sequencing input was blood. These receptors all come from a young man in good health.

This chain connects TRBV3-1 to TRBJ1-2, with D tentatively TRBD1 (5 bases). The CDR3 spans 13 residues. V lost 1 base and J 7 bases, leaving 10 bases between the germline ends. Germline V gene sequence: CDR1 LGHDT, CDR2 YNNKEL (reference sequence). CDR3 nucleotides: TGTGCCAGCAGCCAAGGTTCAGGGTCTGGCTACACCTTC. This codes for CASSQGSGSGYTF.

The rearrangement joins TRBV5-1 to TRBJ1-1; D perhaps matches TRBD1 (6 bases). Trimming took off 5 bases at V and 5 bases at J, with 16 bases between the two ends. The CDR3 loop spans 14 amino acids. Germline V gene lookup returns CDR1 SGHRS and CDR2 YFSETQ. The CDR3 nucleotides read TGCGCCAGCAGAGCTACAGAGGGGGGGACTGAAGCTTTCTTT. It yields the protein CASRATEGGTEAFF.

This clonotype was seen a few times. This chain connects TRBV27 to TRBJ1-6, with a tentative D call TRBD1 (5 bases). The CDR3 covers 16 residues. Trimming stripped 7 bases from V and 0 bases from J, with 13 bases between. Germline V CDR1 and CDR2: MNHEY, SMNVEV (reference sequence). CDR3 sequence reads: CASTLQASSYNSPLHF. The CDR3 region has the DNA TGTGCCAGCACCCTACAGGCGAGCTCCTATAATTCACCCCTCCACTTT.

In its sample, this clonotype was seen a few times. The chain combines TRBV24-1 with TRBJ2-7; tentative D call: TRBD1 (6 bases). Trimming shortened V by 7 bases and J by 1 base, and 19 bases separated the two germline ends. The germline V gene has CDR1 KGHDR and CDR2 SFDVKD. The CDR3 is 16 amino acids. Written as DNA, the CDR3 is TGTGCCACCAGCGACGCTTGGCAGGGGATTTCCTACGAGCAGTACTTC. Protein product: CATSDAWQGISYEQYF.

The rearrangement links TRBV27 to TRBJ2-5, with D perhaps TRBD2 (7 bases). The germline V gene encodes CDR1 MNHEY and CDR2 SMNVEV (reference sequence). V dropped 8 bases and J dropped 1 base, with 17 bases sitting between them. This CDR3 contains 15 residues. In nucleotides, the CDR3 is TGTGCCAGCGGCTTAGGGGGGGCGCGCCAAGAGACCCAGTACTTC. Translating it yields CASGLGGARQETQYF.

This clonotype was seen a handful of times. This chain joins TRBV15 and TRBJ1-2; no reliable D call. Between the trimmed V and J ends, which lost 5 bases and 6 bases, there was a span of 16 bases. There are 14 residues in the CDR3. Per germline, CDR1 LNHNV and CDR2 YYDKDF (reference sequence). The CDR3 spells CATSPREGRHGYTF. The CDR3 nucleotides read TGTGCCACCAGCCCCCGAGAAGGCCGCCATGGCTACACCTTC.

The chain combines TRBV5-6 with TRBJ2-5; 10 bases are a match to TRBD1. This CDR3 comprises 13 residues. Trimming at V came to 5 bases and at J to 11 bases, leaving 9 bases not matched to a gene. In germline, CDR1 is SGHDT, CDR2 YYEEEE. The CDR3 DNA sequence: TGTGCCAGCAGACCGACAGGGGGCCTCGGGCAGTACTTC. It specifies CASRPTGGLGQYF.

The J gene is TRBJ2-7, the V gene TRBV5-1; 8 positions match TRBD1. The CDR3 sequence is 15 residues long. Trimming at V came to 1 base and at J to 7 bases, leaving 10 bases not matched to a gene. Per the germline V gene, CDR1 is SGHRS and CDR2 is YFSETQ. The CDR3 sequence: CASSLSGDRGGEQYF. The CDR3, as DNA: TGCGCCAGCAGCTTGTCTGGTGACAGGGGAGGTGAGCAGTACTTC.

The chain combines TRBV30 with TRBJ2-1, with D perhaps TRBD1 or TRBD2 (6 bases each). The end of the DNA is better explained by TRBJ2-7, so the J call may be wrong. Germline assignment: CDR1 GTSNPN and CDR2 SVGIG (reference sequence). This CDR3 has 13 residues. The CDR3 loop reads CACPGEVGLEQYF. The DNA of the CDR3 is TGTGCCTGTCCAGGGGAGGTAGGCCTTGAGCAGTACTTC.

This clonotype has a handful of counts. The junction departs from germline at one end; a sequencing error may be responsible. V and J are TRBV10-3 and TRBJ2-7; tentative D call: TRBD2 (6 bases). The CDR3 loop spans 14 amino acids. Germline values: CDR1 ENHRY, CDR2 SYGVKD. The CDR3 region has the DNA TGTGCCATCAGGCCGGGACGGGGGATAGACGAGCGGTACTTC. Protein sequence: CAIRPGRGIDERYF.

V and J are TRBV20-1 and TRBJ2-7; D is uncertain. TRBJ2-4 explains the end of the DNA better; the J call may be wrong. Per the germline V gene, CDR1 is DFQATT and CDR2 is SNEGSKA (reference sequence). The CDR3 has 16 amino acids. The CDR3 bases are TGCAGTGCTCCCCGGTCGGCTCGATATGGGGAAAACATTCAGTACTTC. Its translation is CSAPRSARYGENIQYF.

The table lists this clonotype with a count of one. The chain links TRBV5-1 to TRBJ2-3, with 7 bases aligning to TRBD2. J was trimmed by 10 bases and V by 4 bases; bases with no gene match: 9. The CDR3 runs 13 residues. CDR1 and CDR2 from the germline V gene are SGHRS and YFSETQ. CDR3 in DNA: TGCGCCAGCAGCCCGAAACTAGCGTCTGCGCAGTATTTT. This translates into CASSPKLASAQYF.

This clonotype was observed at least ten times. This chain links TRBV12-3 or TRBV12-4 with TRBJ2-1; D call uncertain. Trimming removed 2 bases at V and 3 bases at J, with 11 bases between. CDR3 length: 15 residues. The CDR3 coding sequence is TGTGCCAGCAGTTTATCTGGCGCCAACTACAATGAGCAGTTCTTC. Amino acids: CASSLSGANYNEQFF.

This clonotype was found a few times. The gene calls are TRBV3-1 and TRBJ1-1; tentatively, D is TRBD1 (6 bases). The CDR3 contains 15 residues. V was clipped by 3 bases and J by 1 base, with 12 bases between them. Germline V gene lookup returns CDR1 LGHDT and CDR2 YNNKEL (reference sequence). The CDR3 protein is CASSHTDSSNTEAFF. For the CDR3, the DNA is TGTGCCAGCAGCCACACGGACAGCTCGAACACTGAAGCTTTCTTT.

The chain links TRBV6-2 or TRBV6-3 to TRBJ2-5, with TRBD1 matching 9 bases. Germline V CDR1 and CDR2: MNHEY, SVGEGT. Trimming removed 4 bases from V and 6 bases from J; junction bases left unmatched: 6. This CDR3 is built from 14 residues. CDR3 in DNA: TGTGCCAGCAGTTTCCTGGACAGGGGCAAGACCCAGTACTTC. It encodes CASSFLDRGKTQYF.

This clonotype was seen only a few times. J is TRBJ2-7 and V is TRBV20-1, with a possible D match to TRBD2 (5 bases). This CDR3 has 13 amino acids. In germline, CDR1 is DFQATT, CDR2 SNEGSKA (reference sequence). Trimming cost V 4 bases and J 0 bases, with 10 bases left between them. The DNA of the CDR3 is TGCAGTGCTATGGAGGTCAACTCCTACGAGCAGTACTTC. Encoded protein: CSAMEVNSYEQYF.

This clonotype was recorded a few times. The chain joins TRBV3-1 to TRBJ1-1, with D uncertain. Germline-derived CDR1 and CDR2 are LGHDT and YNNKEL (reference sequence). This CDR3 is built from 12 residues. Trimming took 1 base from V and 8 from J, leaving 8 bases between them. CDR3 sequence: CASSQGIFEAFF. Written as DNA, the CDR3 is TGTGCCAGCAGCCAAGGGATTTTCGAAGCTTTCTTT.

As DNA, the CDR3 is TGTGCCTGGAGTGTGGTAGGGCCCAGGGGTGAAAAACTGTTTTTT. Protein sequence: CAWSVVGPRGEKLFF. The chain is built from TRBV30 and TRBJ1-4, with D possibly being TRBD1 (6 bases). Germline CDR1 is GTSNPN and CDR2 is SVGIG (reference sequence). The germline V and J ends were trimmed by 0 bases and 7 bases, with 15 bases remaining between them. The CDR3 covers 15 residues.

As concerns this clonotype: A read error may produce the germline difference seen at one junction end. The V and J genes are TRBV14 and TRBJ2-3, with D unresolved. This CDR3 contains 14 residues. Germline CDR1 reads SGHDN; CDR2 reads FVKESK. The DNA for the CDR3 is TGTGCCAGCAGTCAAGAGTCGTCTGCTAGTACGCAGTATTTT. This encodes CASSQESSASTQYF.

V and J are TRBV6-5 and TRBJ2-6; tentative D call: TRBD1 (5 bases). Germline V gene lookup returns CDR1 MNHEY and CDR2 SVGAGI. The CDR3 contains 17 residues. V was trimmed by 2 bases and J by 0 bases, leaving 11 bases between them. CDR3 loop: CASSYLTVLSGANVLTF. CDR3 DNA sequence: TGTGCCAGCAGTTACCTGACAGTCCTCTCTGGGGCCAACGTCCTGACTTTC.

The chain recombines TRBV6-6 with TRBJ2-3, with D uncertain. Trimming took 5 bases from V and 6 from J, leaving 12 bases between them. CDR1 and CDR2 from the germline V gene are MNHNY and SVGAGI (reference sequence). The CDR3 extends over 13 amino acids. In nucleotides, the CDR3 is TGTGCCAGCAGTACATGGTCCGTGGATACGCAGTATTTT. Amino acid sequence: CASSTWSVDTQYF.

This clonotype was observed a few times. The chain recombines TRBV12-3 or TRBV12-4 with TRBJ2-6; 9 nucleotides match TRBD1. With V trimmed by 5 bases and J by 15 bases, 5 bases remained unmatched. CDR3 length: 12 amino acids. The CDR3 DNA reads as TGTGCCAGCAGTCTACAACAGGGGGCCCTGACTTTC. Its translation: CASSLQQGALTF.

V usage is TRBV28 and J usage is TRBJ2-3; TRBD2 agrees at 7 bases. The trim removed 6 bases at V and 6 bases at J, leaving 12 bases unmatched. Germline assignment: CDR1 MDHEN and CDR2 SYDVKM. This CDR3 is 15 amino acids long. CDR3 residues: CASSRGTIRSDTQYF. The CDR3 bases are TGTGCCAGCAGCCGCGGGACTATCAGGTCGGATACGCAGTATTTT.

This clonotype has just one count. The chain has TRBV25-1 and TRBJ2-1; the match to TRBD2 covers 9 bases. Germline V gene sequence: CDR1 MGHDK, CDR2 SYGVNS. CDR3 length equals 15 residues. Germline trimming cut 4 bases from V and 3 bases from J; bases unmatched to any gene: 4. The DNA for the CDR3 is TGTGCCAGCAGTGTAGCGGGGGCCATCTACAATGAGCAGTTCTTC. Protein product: CASSVAGAIYNEQFF.

This clonotype was observed a few times. The chain uses TRBV12-3 or TRBV12-4 and TRBJ2-5; no reliable D call. The length of the CDR3 is 12 residues. Trimming took off 4 bases at V and 4 bases at J, with 7 bases between the two ends. The CDR3 loop is CASSWVAETQYF. The CDR3 coding sequence is TGTGCCAGCAGTTGGGTGGCAGAGACCCAGTACTTC.

Points on this clonotype: A much larger clone lies one base from this, so it may be a read error. This CDR3 fails to terminate in the conserved phenylalanine or tryptophan, so it likely reflects a read error. The CDR3 reads CSTGQGGRDGYTL. As DNA, the CDR3 is TGCAGTACTGGACAGGGCGGTCGCGATGGCTACACCTTA. This chain uses TRBV20-1 with TRBJ1-2, with 8 positions matching TRBD1. Trimming removed 8 bases from V and 6 bases from J; junction bases left unmatched: 11. CDR3 size: 13 residues. Germline-derived CDR1 and CDR2 are DFQATT and SNEGSKA (reference sequence).

In this sample, this clonotype turned up a few times. J is TRBJ2-6 and V is TRBV29-1; a weak D match, TRBD1 (6 bases). Germline V gene lookup returns CDR1 SQVTM and CDR2 ANQGSEA. The CDR3 has 14 amino acids. Between the trimmed V and J ends, which lost 5 bases and 1 base, there was a span of 9 bases. This CDR3 reads CSVTTGSGANVLTF. The CDR3 region has the DNA TGCAGCGTTACCACAGGGTCTGGGGCCAACGTCCTGACTTTC.